This T cell receptor beta chain was retrieved from a study of OX40 agonist ivuxolimab in advanced cancers. The data were produced by immunoSEQ multiplex PCR, yet TCRdb's version contains in-frame clones alone and is incomplete. This table has 77,000 or so clones, more than 75% appearing once. The sequencing used CD4+ or CD8+ T cells sorted from blood, collected in a trial of the OX40 agonist ivuxolimab. The TCR sequence derives from an adult with an advanced solid tumor such as melanoma, head and neck, liver or kidney cancer.

CDR3 sequence reads: CATSSYGDTDTQYF. The CDR3, as DNA: TGTGCCACCAGCAGCTATGGGGACACAGATACGCAGTATTTT. The J gene is TRBJ2-3, the V gene TRBV15; D ambiguous. The CDR3 contains 14 residues. Germline V gives CDR1 LNHNV, CDR2 YYDKDF (reference sequence). V lost 3 bases, J lost 2 bases, and 9 bases lay in between.